This T cell receptor beta chain appears in the sequencing data of a study of human T cells and chemical hapten exposure. Findings and caveats of the study: The formation of large CDR3 similarity clusters by expanded TCRs significantly exceeded that of controls.

Time point meaning: patch test 1, 2 weeks after DPC sensitization. Treatment here: therapeutic diphenylcyclopropenone sensitization with weekly scalp DPC. Non-pregnant alopecia patients aged 18 to 70, suitable for DPC therapy. The CDR3 is 13 residues long. CDR1 and CDR2 from the germline V gene are SGHRS and YFSETQ. V was clipped by 2 bases and J by 6 bases, with 11 bases between them. With regard to this clonotype: Its antigen is undetermined.

TCRdb passed the RACE reads through MiXCR, listing each CDR3 protein once. The sample records 13,000 to 15,000 distinct CDR3 sequences, roughly 15% being singletons. The sequence derives from a woman in her 30s with alopecia areata. Some clones in this sample may be carry-over from other donors' samples. The chain recombines TRBV5-1 with TRBJ1-1, with D unresolved. This material consisted of whole blood, taken in connection with sensitization to the hapten diphenylcyclopropenone (DPC). The CDR3 DNA reads TGCGCCAGCAGCTTAAGCAGGACTTCTGAAGCTTTCTTT. Protein: CASSLSRTSEAFF.